This T cell receptor beta chain was obtained from a study of CD8 T cells in ankylosing spondylitis. Study findings and constraints: Within matched ankylosing spondylitis synovial fluid, disease-linked clones were reportedly significantly enriched. It appeared that ankylosing spondylitis blood was characterized by a TCR beta motif of fewer than ten highly homologous variants. Disease-linked clones, CD8+, were relatively rare in peripheral blood.

This clonotype came up many times. The antigen is undetermined. The CDR3 covers 16 residues. Trimming removed 4 bases from V and 8 bases from J, with 22 bases in between. Germline V gene lookup returns CDR1 SGHRS and CDR2 YFSETQ. By quantitative 5'-RACE with molecular barcodes, the TCR beta libraries were made. MiXCR, applied by TCRdb to the 5' RACE reads, yields one record per CDR3 protein. The sample consists of 500,000 to 650,000 distinct CDR3 sequences, approximately 5.3% of them appearing once. The genes are TRBV5-1 and TRBJ2-1; the D gene is possibly TRBD2 (6 bases). This sequence was found in a male donor with ankylosing spondylitis. The sample comprised blood, either unsorted or a sorted T cell fraction (not recorded which). The CDR3 sequence is CASSPRRSGGLDEQFF. Written as DNA, the CDR3 is TGCGCCAGCAGCCCCCGTCGTAGCGGTGGATTGGATGAGCAGTTCTTC.